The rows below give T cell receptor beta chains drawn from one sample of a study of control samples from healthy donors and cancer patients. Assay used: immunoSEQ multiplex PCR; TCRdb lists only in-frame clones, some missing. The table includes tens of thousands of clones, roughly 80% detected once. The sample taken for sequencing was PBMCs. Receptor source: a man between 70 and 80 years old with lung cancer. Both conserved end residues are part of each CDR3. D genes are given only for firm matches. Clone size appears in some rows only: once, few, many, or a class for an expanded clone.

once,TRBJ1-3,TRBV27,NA,TGTGCCAGCAGTCTCCGGGCCCCTAAGCCTGGAAACACCATATATTTT,CASSLRAPKPGNTIYF
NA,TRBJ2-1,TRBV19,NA,TGTGCCAGTAGTATCGGGCTAGGGGATGAGCAGTTCTTC,CASSIGLGDEQFF
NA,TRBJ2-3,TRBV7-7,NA,TGTGCCAGCAGCTTAGAAGCGGTGGCGGGGTTGGCAGATACGCAGTATTTT,CASSLEAVAGLADTQYF
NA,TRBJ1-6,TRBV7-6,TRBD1,TGTGCCAGCAGCCCCCAGGGGGCCGGCTATAATTCACCCCTCCACTTT,CASSPQGAGYNSPLHF
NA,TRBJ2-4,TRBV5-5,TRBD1,TGTGCCAGCAGCTTGGCCGGGACAGAAGTATACATTCAGTACTTC,CASSLAGTEVYIQYF
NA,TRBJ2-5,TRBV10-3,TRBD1,TGTGCCATCAGTGAGAGGACAGGGCAGGTGGGAGAGACCCAGTACTTC,CAISERTGQVGETQYF
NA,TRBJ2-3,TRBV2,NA,TGTGCCAGCGGCCTTTTAGGGGTGGGCACAGATACGCAGTATTTT,CASGLLGVGTDTQYF
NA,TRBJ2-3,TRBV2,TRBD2,TGTGCCAGCAGTGGGACTAGCGGGGGGGCCATTGATACGCAGTATTTT,CASSGTSGGAIDTQYF
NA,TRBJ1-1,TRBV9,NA,TGTGCCAGCAGCTCCTATCAACAGGGACGCACTGAAGCTTTCTTT,CASSSYQQGRTEAFF
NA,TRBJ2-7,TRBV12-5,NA,TGTGCTAGTGGTTTGGTCACAGGGATCCACGAGCAGTACTTC,CASGLVTGIHEQYF
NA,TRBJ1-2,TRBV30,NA,TGTGCCTGGAGTGCAGTCTCCTATGGCTACACCTTC,CAWSAVSYGYTF
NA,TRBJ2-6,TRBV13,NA,TGTGCCAGCAGCTTATTTGCTGGGGCCAACGTCCTGACTTTC,CASSLFAGANVLTF
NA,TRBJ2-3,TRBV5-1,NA,TGCGCCAGCAGCATTGGGGACAGCACAGATACGCAGTATTTT,CASSIGDSTDTQYF
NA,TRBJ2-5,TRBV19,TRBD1,TGTGCCAGTAGTATCGGACAGGGGTTTTCAGAGACCCAGTACTTC,CASSIGQGFSETQYF
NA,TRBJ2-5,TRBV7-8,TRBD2,TGTGCCAGCAGCTTAGTAAGGCTAGCGGGGTCTTACCAAGAGACCCAGTACTTC,CASSLVRLAGSYQETQYF
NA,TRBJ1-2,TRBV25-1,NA,TGTGCCAGCAGTGAAACGGGGGGCAGGAGCTATGGCTACACCTTC,CASSETGGRSYGYTF
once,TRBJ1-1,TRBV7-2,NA,TGTGCCAGCAGCTTACAGGCGACGAACACTGAAGCTTTCTTT,CASSLQATNTEAFF
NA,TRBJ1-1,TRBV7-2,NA,TGTGCCAGCAGCTTATGGGCCCTTACAAATGAAGCTTTCTTT,CASSLWALTNEAFF
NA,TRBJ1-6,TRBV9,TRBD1,TGTGCCAGCAGCCTAAGAGGGGGCCCTGACTATAATTCACCCCTCCACTTT,CASSLRGGPDYNSPLHF
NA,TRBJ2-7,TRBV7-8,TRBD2,TGTGCCAGCAGCCTGACAAGCGGGGGGGCCTACGAGCAGTACTTC,CASSLTSGGAYEQYF
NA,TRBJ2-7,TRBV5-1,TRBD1,TGCGCCAGCAGCTGGACAGGGGGAATCGACGAGCAGTACTTC,CASSWTGGIDEQYF
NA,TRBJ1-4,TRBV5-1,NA,TGCGCCAGCAGTGACAAAGCAACTAATGAAAAACTGTTTTTT,CASSDKATNEKLFF
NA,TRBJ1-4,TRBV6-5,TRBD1,TGTGCCAGCAGAAACACAGGGGTAACGGATGAAAAACTGTTTTTT,CASRNTGVTDEKLFF
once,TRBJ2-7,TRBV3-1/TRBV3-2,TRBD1,TGTGCCAGCAGCCGAACGGGACAGAACTACGAGCAGTACTTC,CASSRTGQNYEQYF
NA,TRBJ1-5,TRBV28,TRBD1,TGTGCCAGCAGCCGTACCTACAGGGGCCAGCCCCAGCATTTT,CASSRTYRGQPQHF
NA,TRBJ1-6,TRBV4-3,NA,TGCGCCAGCAGCCAAGTGGGGAGGGACTCACCCCTCCACTTT,CASSQVGRDSPLHF
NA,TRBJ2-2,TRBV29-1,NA,TGCAGCGTTGGCCGATCGAACACCGGGGAGCTGTTTTTT,CSVGRSNTGELFF
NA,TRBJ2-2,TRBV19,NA,TGTGCCAGTAATCCAGGGCCTAACACCGGGGAGCTGTTTTTT,CASNPGPNTGELFF
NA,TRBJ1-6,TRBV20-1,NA,TGCAGTGCTAGTGGAGGGAGCAATTCACCCCTCCACTTT,CSASGGSNSPLHF